This T cell receptor beta chain was captured by sequencing in a study of blood T cells in healthy people across ages. A second about 6 to 12 cycle PCR used barcoded and J-beta primers. TCRdb used MiXCR to reprocess the 5' RACE reads, holding one entry per CDR3 protein. The sample includes about 580,000 distinct CDR3 sequences, roughly 43% of them seen just once. Between the trimmed V and J ends, which lost 4 bases and 4 bases, there was a span of 18 bases. The CDR3 length is 16 residues. The germline V gene has CDR1 SGHKS and CDR2 YYEKEE (reference sequence). The rearrangement uses TRBV5-5 and TRBJ2-1, with D perhaps assigned TRBD1 or TRBD2 (5 bases each). Sequencing was done on a sample of blood. The source of this sequence is a man older than 75 in good health. The CDR3 DNA reads TGTGCCAGCAGCACATCCGGGGACCCGGGGTACAATGAGCAGTTCTTC. This translates into CASSTSGDPGYNEQFF.